The 28 T cell receptor beta chains below all came from one sample that was sequenced in a study of T cells in Graves' hyperthyroidism and ophthalmopathy (dated 2019 in TCRdb). Receptor amplification or capture employed multiplex PCR. The sequencing machine was an Illumina HiSeq 2000. Amplification of TCR beta CDR3 regions was carried out from RNA transcripts. A first-round RT-PCR of the TCR CDR3 used the HTBI primer set with the Qiagen OneStep RT-PCR kit. TCRdb itself trimmed the public reads at Q25 with fastp, ran MiXCR and retained productive beta chains. Each CDR3 protein gets just one entry, which takes the most common genes and DNA from the rows behind it. Across this sample there are more than 500,000 distinct CDR3 sequences, with 12% to 15% seen only once. The top ten constitute around 13% of the sample. What was sequenced was blood. These receptors came from a woman aged 40 to 50 with Graves' hyperthyroidism.

This clonotype was observed many times. The rearrangement joins TRBV12-3 or TRBV12-4 to TRBJ2-1; possibly TRBD2 for D (5 bases). Trimming took 2 bases from V and 5 from J, leaving 10 bases between them. The CDR3 contains 14 residues. CDR3 protein: CASSLSGLNNEQFF. The DNA for the CDR3 is TGTGCCAGCAGTTTATCTGGACTTAACAATGAGCAGTTCTTC.

The rearrangement uses TRBV6-1 and TRBJ2-2; a weak D match, TRBD2 (5 bases). The V gene's germline CDR1 is MNHNS and CDR2 SASEGT. The germline V and J ends were trimmed by 2 bases and 8 bases, with 15 bases remaining between them. The length of the CDR3 is 15 residues. As DNA, the CDR3 is TGTGCCAGCAGTGAATTTGCCAGCGGAGAGGGGGAGCTGTTTTTT. Encoded protein: CASSEFASGEGELFF.

Many counts were recorded for this clonotype. The rearrangement links TRBV5-1 to TRBJ1-1; the D is unclear. This CDR3 is built from 16 residues. Trimming took off 5 bases at V and 1 base at J, with 18 bases between the two ends. Germline CDR1 is SGHRS and CDR2 is YFSETQ. CDR3 nucleotide sequence: TGCGCCAGCAGTGACGGGCACGGGCTGAGGAACACTGAAGCTTTCTTT. It codes for CASSDGHGLRNTEAFF. Drawing the rest from reference TRBV5-1 and TRBJ1-1, the complete variable domain is KAGVTQTPRYLIKTRGQQVTLSCSPISGHRSVSWYQQTPGQGLQFLFEYFSETQRNKGNFPGRFSGRQFSNSRSEMNVSTLELGDSALYLCASSDGHGLRNTEAFFGQGTRLTVV.

This clonotype turned up a few times. This chain uses TRBV27 with TRBJ2-2; TRBD1 is a possible D gene (5 bases). V lost 4 bases, J lost 7 bases, and 10 bases lay in between. Germline values: CDR1 MNHEY, CDR2 SMNVEV (reference sequence). The CDR3 sequence is 13 residues long. CDR3 sequence (DNA): TGTGCCAGCAGTTGGGGCGCAGGCGGGGAGCTGTTTTTT. As protein: CASSWGAGGELFF.

DNA of the CDR3: TGTGCCAGCAGCCCTCAGGCGAGCGGGAGTTACGAGCAGTACTTC. Its protein is CASSPQASGSYEQYF. V and J are TRBV6-1 and TRBJ2-7, with TRBD2 matching 8 bases. After removal of 6 bases from V and 4 bases from J, the junction contained 11 bases not matched to a gene. CDR1 MNHNS and CDR2 SASEGT come from the germline V gene. CDR3 size: 15 residues.

This chain connects TRBV7-2 to TRBJ2-3; TRBD2 matches at 8 bases. The CDR3 contains 14 residues. Germline CDR1 and CDR2: SGHTA and FQGNSA. The V and J ends lost 5 bases and 6 bases, in that order; junction bases with no gene match: 7. Written as DNA, the CDR3 is TGTGCCAGCAGCCGGGCTAGCGGGTTGGATACGCAGTATTTT. Its translation is CASSRASGLDTQYF.

This clonotype was recorded at least ten times. This rearrangement joins TRBV28 to TRBJ2-7; TRBD2 is a possible D gene (5 bases). V was trimmed by 6 bases and J by 2 bases, leaving 23 bases between them. The length of the CDR3 is 17 residues. The germline CDR1 and CDR2 sequences are MDHEN and SYDVKM. The chain's CDR3 is CASRGKNPGKPTYEQYF. CDR3 nucleotide sequence: TGTGCCAGCAGGGGGAAGAATCCGGGAAAACCCACCTACGAGCAGTACTTC. Full variable domain (outside the CDR3, taken from reference TRBV28 and TRBJ2-7): DVKVTQSSRYLVKRTGEKVFLECVQDMDHENMFWYRQDPGLGLRLIYFSYDVKMKEKGDIPEGYSVSREKKERFSLILESASTNQTSMYLCASRGKNPGKPTYEQYFGPGTRLTVT.

The sample holds many counts of this clonotype. The V call is TRBV28, the J call TRBJ1-5; a possible D gene is TRBD1 (6 bases). Looked up from germline, CDR1 is MDHEN and CDR2 is SYDVKM. V lost 5 bases and J 1 base, leaving 15 bases between the germline ends. CDR3 size: 16 residues. The CDR3 region has the DNA TGTGCCAGCAGTCTTACACAGGGTAGGAGCAATCAGCCCCAGCATTTT. Protein sequence: CASSLTQGRSNQPQHF.

On this clonotype itself: One base away lies a much larger clone, so this may be a sequencing read error. Given the absence of the conserved phenylalanine or tryptophan at the CDR3 end, a read error is likely. The chain links TRBV9 to TRBJ2-1; 14 bases align to TRBD2. V lost 3 bases to trimming and J lost 1 base; unmatched junction nucleotides: 9. The CDR3 is made up of 19 amino acids. The germline gives CDR1 SGDLS, CDR2 YYNGEE. CDR3 sequence (DNA): TGTGCCAGCAGCGCATCGGGACTAGCGGGAGTTAGATCCTACAATGAGCAGTTCCTC. Translating it yields CASSASGLAGVRSYNEQFL.

This clonotype has ten or more counts. The chain has TRBV7-2 and TRBJ1-2; 8 nucleotides line up with TRBD1. The J segment lost 4 bases and the V segment lost 4 bases, leaving 8 bases of the junction unmatched. CDR1 and CDR2 (germline): SGHTA, FQGNSA. The CDR3 is 15 amino acids. CDR3 protein: CASSSRQGQVYGYTF. CDR3 nucleotides: TGTGCCAGCAGCTCAAGACAGGGGCAAGTCTATGGCTACACCTTC.

This clonotype has ten or more counts. The chain is built from TRBV2 and TRBJ2-1; TRBD1 might be the D (5 bases). Germline lookup yields CDR1 SNHLY and CDR2 FYNNEI. Trimming removed 3 bases at V and 1 base at J, with 7 bases between. The CDR3 loop spans 14 amino acids. The CDR3 loop is CASSDQGSYNEQFF. In DNA form, the CDR3 reads TGTGCCAGCAGTGATCAGGGTTCCTACAATGAGCAGTTCTTC. Filled out from reference TRBV2 and TRBJ2-1, the complete variable domain reads EPEVTQTPSHQVTQMGQEVILRCVPISNHLYFYWYRQILGQKVEFLVSFYNNEISEKSEIFDDQFSVERPDGSNFTLKIRSTKLEDSAMYFCASSDQGSYNEQFFGPGTRLTVL.

On this clonotype: One base away lies a much larger clone, so this may be a sequencing read error. The V call is TRBV28, the J call TRBJ1-3; no clear D gene. There are 15 residues in the CDR3. Looked up from germline, CDR1 is MDHEN and CDR2 is SYDVKM. CDR3 sequence: CASSFSQVSGNTIHF. The CDR3 DNA reads as TGTGCCAGCAGTTTTTCGCAGGTCTCTGGAAACACCATACATTTT.

The J gene is TRBJ1-1, the V gene TRBV7-3; D is perhaps TRBD1 (6 bases). CDR1 is SGHTA, CDR2 FQGTGA, per germline. The CDR3 totals 13 residues. Between the trimmed V and J ends, which lost 5 bases and 5 bases, there was a span of 12 bases. DNA of the CDR3: TGTGCCAGCAGCAAAACAGGGTTAACTGAAGCTTTCTTT. Protein: CASSKTGLTEAFF.

At least ten counts were recorded for this clonotype. This sequence joins TRBV24-1 and TRBJ1-5; D remains unclear. The CDR3 runs to 13 residues. Germline V CDR1 and CDR2: KGHDR, SFDVKD. V was pared by 4 bases and J by 5 bases, with 8 bases between. For the CDR3, the DNA is TGTGCCACCAGTGACCATGATTATCAGCCCCAGCATTTT. This gives the protein CATSDHDYQPQHF.

The count of this clonotype is one. The chain carries TRBV3-1 and TRBJ2-5; 16 bases agree with TRBD2. The CDR3 is made up of 17 amino acids. The V segment lost 4 bases and the J segment 11 bases; nucleotides outside the gene matches: 13. Germline V lookup: CDR1 LGHDT, CDR2 YNNKEL (reference sequence). The CDR3 loop reads CASSPLLGTSGRARQYF. CDR3 bases: TGTGCCAGCAGCCCTCTTTTGGGGACTAGCGGGAGGGCCCGTCAGTACTTC.

This clonotype appeared many times. Relative to the germline gene, one junction end is altered; a read error may explain this. The chain has TRBV11-3 and TRBJ2-1; 13 bases map to TRBD2. There are 16 residues in the CDR3. Germline V gives CDR1 SGHNT, CDR2 YENEEA. The CDR3 DNA is TGTGCCAGCAGCTCCCCGGGACTAGCGGGATTCGATGAACAGTTCTTC. Translation: CASSSPGLAGFDEQFF.

The sample holds a few counts of this clonotype. The chain has TRBV10-1 and TRBJ2-1; D may be TRBD1 (6 bases). V dropped 8 bases and J dropped 6 bases, with 14 bases sitting between them. Germline loops: CDR1 WNHNN, CDR2 SYGVQD (reference sequence). CDR3 length equals 13 residues. CDR3 DNA: TGCGCCAGCGAGGAGACAGGCTTCAATGAGCAGTTCTTC. Encoded protein: CASEETGFNEQFF.

This clonotype was seen ten or more times. The chain has TRBV12-3 or TRBV12-4 and TRBJ2-7, with 7 bases lining up with TRBD1. V shed 6 bases, J shed 5 bases, and the junction held 13 bases outside the gene matches. The CDR3 has 15 residues. The CDR3 DNA sequence: TGTGCCAGCAGCCTATCACCCAAGGGGGCTAACGAGCAGTACTTC. This gives the protein CASSLSPKGANEQYF.

This clonotype was picked up a small number of times. V gene TRBV5-5 combines with J gene TRBJ2-1; 9 bases are a match to TRBD2. Germline-derived CDR1 and CDR2 are SGHKS and YYEKEE (reference sequence). With V trimmed by 2 bases and J by 1 base, 1 base remained unmatched. This CDR3 contains 15 residues. CDR3 protein: CASSFLAGSYNEQFF. CDR3 nucleotide sequence: TGTGCCAGCAGCTTCCTAGCGGGGTCCTACAATGAGCAGTTCTTC.

This clonotype has a count of ten or more. V and J are TRBV11-3 and TRBJ2-5; TRBD2 aligns across 8 bases. V shed 1 base, J shed 2 bases, and the junction held 3 bases outside the gene matches. Germline assignment: CDR1 SGHNT and CDR2 YENEEA. CDR3 length equals 15 residues. CDR3 DNA: TGTGCCAGCAGCTTAGGGACTAGCATACAAGAGACCCAGTACTTC. Its protein product is CASSLGTSIQETQYF.

This clonotype came up a few times. The gene calls are TRBV28 and TRBJ2-1; tentative D call: TRBD1 (6 bases). CDR3 size: 15 residues. Germline CDR1 is MDHEN and CDR2 is SYDVKM. V lost 6 bases, J lost 2 bases, and 14 bases lay in between. In DNA, the CDR3 is TGTGCCAGCAGGCCCCGGGACACCCCCTACAATGAGCAGTTCTTC. Protein product: CASRPRDTPYNEQFF.

This clonotype appeared many times. The chain is built from TRBV20-1 and TRBJ2-3; 7 nucleotides align to TRBD2. CDR3 length equals 15 residues. Germline CDR1 is DFQATT and CDR2 is SNEGSKA (reference sequence). Trimming took 2 bases from V and 4 from J; bases not matched to a gene: 9. CDR3 protein: CSARSTAGAPDTQYF. The CDR3 DNA follows: TGCAGTGCTAGATCGACGGCGGGAGCTCCAGATACGCAGTATTTT.

At least ten counts were recorded for this clonotype. This sequence joins TRBV7-9 and TRBJ2-7, with D possibly TRBD1 on 6 matching bases. CDR1 and CDR2 (germline): SEHNR, FQNEAQ (reference sequence). V dropped 1 base and J dropped 2 bases, with 12 bases sitting between them. This CDR3 is built from 15 residues. CDR3 protein: CASSLVAGAAYEQYF. CDR3 DNA sequence: TGTGCCAGCAGCTTAGTTGCAGGGGCTGCCTACGAGCAGTACTTC.

This clonotype has just a few counts. V and J are TRBV12-3 or TRBV12-4 and TRBJ2-4, with D perhaps assigned TRBD1 or TRBD2 (6 bases each). V was pared by 5 bases and J by 8 bases, with 13 bases between. This CDR3 has 13 residues. The CDR3 is CASSPQEGDIQYF. DNA of the CDR3: TGTGCCAGCAGTCCCCAGGAGGGGGACATTCAGTACTTC.

This clonotype was counted ten times or more. The genes are TRBV3-1 and TRBJ1-1, with D unresolved. CDR1 is LGHDT, CDR2 YNNKEL, per germline (reference sequence). The CDR3 covers 13 residues. Between the trimmed V and J ends, which lost 3 bases and 4 bases, there was a span of 9 bases. The CDR3 sequence is CASSQPVGTEAFF. The CDR3 region has the DNA TGTGCCAGCAGCCAGCCGGTGGGCACTGAAGCTTTCTTT.

This clonotype has a count of ten or more. This sequence joins TRBV5-1 and TRBJ2-7, with D maybe TRBD1 (6 bases). Per the germline V gene, CDR1 is SGHRS and CDR2 is YFSETQ. The CDR3 sequence is 13 residues long. Trimming left V 3 bases short and J 3 bases short, with 10 bases between. The CDR3 sequence is CASSWTANYEQYF. The DNA of the CDR3 is TGCGCCAGCAGCTGGACAGCGAACTACGAGCAGTACTTC.

This clonotype was detected ten times or more. The rearrangement joins TRBV10-2 to TRBJ1-1, with D possibly being TRBD1 (5 bases). The V gene's germline CDR1 is WSHSY and CDR2 SAAADI. The germline V and J ends were trimmed by 8 bases and 6 bases, with 16 bases remaining between them. The CDR3 covers 13 residues. Here the CDR3 reads CASWLQAPPEAFF. The DNA for the CDR3 is TGCGCCAGCTGGCTACAGGCTCCCCCTGAAGCTTTCTTT.

On this clonotype itself: Since a much larger clone is just one base distant, this may be a read error. This rearrangement joins TRBV14 to TRBJ2-7; the D call may be TRBD1 or TRBD2 (6 bases each). Trimming removed 5 bases from V and 3 bases from J, with 11 bases in between. The CDR3 sequence is 13 residues long. Germline CDR1 and CDR2: SGHDN and FVKESK. In nucleotides, the CDR3 is TGTGCCAGCAGCAACAGGGACTTCTACGAGCAGTACTTC. Amino acids: CASSNRDFYEQYF.